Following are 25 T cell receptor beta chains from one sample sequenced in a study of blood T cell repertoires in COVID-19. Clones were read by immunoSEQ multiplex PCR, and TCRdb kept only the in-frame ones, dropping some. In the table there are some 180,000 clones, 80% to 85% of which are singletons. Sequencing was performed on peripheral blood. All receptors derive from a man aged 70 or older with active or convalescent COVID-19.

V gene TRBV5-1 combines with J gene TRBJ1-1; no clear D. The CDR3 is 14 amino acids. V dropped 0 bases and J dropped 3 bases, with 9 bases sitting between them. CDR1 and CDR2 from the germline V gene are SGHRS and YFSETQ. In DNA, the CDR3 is TGCGCCAGCAGCTTGGCGGCGGCTTACACTGAAGCTTTCTTT. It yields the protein CASSLAAAYTEAFF.

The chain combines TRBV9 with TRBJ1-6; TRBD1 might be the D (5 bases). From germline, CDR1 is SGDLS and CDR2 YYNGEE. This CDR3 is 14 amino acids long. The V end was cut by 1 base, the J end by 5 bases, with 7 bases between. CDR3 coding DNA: TGTGCCAGCAGCGTATCAGGGAATAATTCACCCCTCCACTTT. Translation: CASSVSGNNSPLHF.

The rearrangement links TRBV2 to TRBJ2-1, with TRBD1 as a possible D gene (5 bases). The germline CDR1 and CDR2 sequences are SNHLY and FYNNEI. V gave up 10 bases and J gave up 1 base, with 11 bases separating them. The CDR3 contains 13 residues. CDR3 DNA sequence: TGTGCCACCGGTAGGGGTTCCTACAATGAGCAGTTCTTC. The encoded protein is CATGRGSYNEQFF.

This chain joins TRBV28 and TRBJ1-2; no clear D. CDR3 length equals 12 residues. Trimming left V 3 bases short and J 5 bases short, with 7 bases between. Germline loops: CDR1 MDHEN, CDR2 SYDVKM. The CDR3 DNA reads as TGTGCCAGCAGTTTCGGGAGGTATGGCTACACCTTC. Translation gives CASSFGRYGYTF.

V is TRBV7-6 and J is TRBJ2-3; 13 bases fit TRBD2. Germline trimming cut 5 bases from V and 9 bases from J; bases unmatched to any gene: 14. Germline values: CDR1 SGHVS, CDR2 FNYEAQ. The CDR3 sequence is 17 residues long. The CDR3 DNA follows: TGTGCCAGCAGCCTATCCGGGACTAGCGGGATTCTTGGAACGCAGTATTTT. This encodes CASSLSGTSGILGTQYF.

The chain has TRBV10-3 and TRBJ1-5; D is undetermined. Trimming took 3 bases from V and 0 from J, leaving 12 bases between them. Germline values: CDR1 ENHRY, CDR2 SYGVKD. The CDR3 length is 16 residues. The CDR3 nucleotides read TGTGCCATCAGTGACGAGGTCGGCGATAGCAATCAGCCCCAGCATTTT. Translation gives CAISDEVGDSNQPQHF.

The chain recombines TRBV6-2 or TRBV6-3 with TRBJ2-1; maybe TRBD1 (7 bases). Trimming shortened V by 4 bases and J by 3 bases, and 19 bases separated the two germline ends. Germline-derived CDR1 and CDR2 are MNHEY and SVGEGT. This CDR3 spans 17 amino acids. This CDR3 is CASSFGQLQGGYNEQFF. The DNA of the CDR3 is TGTGCCAGCAGTTTTGGACAGCTTCAGGGGGGCTACAATGAGCAGTTCTTC.

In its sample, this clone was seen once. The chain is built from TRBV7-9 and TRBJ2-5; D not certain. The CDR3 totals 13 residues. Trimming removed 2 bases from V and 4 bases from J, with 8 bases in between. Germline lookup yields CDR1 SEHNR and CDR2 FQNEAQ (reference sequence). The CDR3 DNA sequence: TGTGCCAGCAGCTTAAGGAGTCGAGAGACCCAGTACTTC. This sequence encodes CASSLRSRETQYF.

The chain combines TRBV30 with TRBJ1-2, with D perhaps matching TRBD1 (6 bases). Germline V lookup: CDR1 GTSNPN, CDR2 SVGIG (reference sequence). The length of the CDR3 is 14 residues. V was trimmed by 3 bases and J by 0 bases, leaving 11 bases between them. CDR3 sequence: CAWRRTVANYGYTF. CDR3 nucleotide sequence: TGTGCCTGGAGAAGGACAGTCGCTAACTATGGCTACACCTTC. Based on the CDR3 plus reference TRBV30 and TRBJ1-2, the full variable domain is SQTIHQWPATLVQPVGSPLSLECTVEGTSNPNLYWYRQAAGRGLQLLFYSVGIGQISSEVPQNLSASRPQDRQFILSSKKLLLSDSGFYLCAWRRTVANYGYTFGSGTRLTVV.

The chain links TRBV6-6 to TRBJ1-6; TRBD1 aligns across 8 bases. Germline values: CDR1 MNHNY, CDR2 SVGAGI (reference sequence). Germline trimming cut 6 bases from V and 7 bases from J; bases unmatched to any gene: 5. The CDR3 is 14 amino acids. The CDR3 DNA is TGTGCCAGCAGATCCTGGACAGGGAATTCACCCCTCCACTTT. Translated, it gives CASRSWTGNSPLHF.

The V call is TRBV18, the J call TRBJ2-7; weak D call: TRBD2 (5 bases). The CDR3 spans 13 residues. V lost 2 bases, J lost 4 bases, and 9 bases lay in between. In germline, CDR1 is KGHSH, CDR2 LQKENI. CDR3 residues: CASSPGPGYEQYF. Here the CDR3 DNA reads TGTGCCAGCTCACCAGGGCCGGGGTACGAGCAGTACTTC.

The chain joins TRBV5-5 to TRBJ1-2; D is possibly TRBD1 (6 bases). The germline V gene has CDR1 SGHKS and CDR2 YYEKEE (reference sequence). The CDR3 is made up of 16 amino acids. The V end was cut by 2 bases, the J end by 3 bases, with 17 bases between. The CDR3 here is CASSFGLKQGYYGYTF. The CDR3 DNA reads TGTGCCAGCAGCTTTGGCCTGAAACAGGGATACTATGGCTACACCTTC.

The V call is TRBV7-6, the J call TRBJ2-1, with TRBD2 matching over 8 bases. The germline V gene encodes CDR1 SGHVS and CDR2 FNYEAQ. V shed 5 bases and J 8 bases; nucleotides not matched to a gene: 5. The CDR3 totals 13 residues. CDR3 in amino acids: CASSQGLVDEQFF. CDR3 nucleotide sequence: TGTGCCAGCAGCCAGGGACTAGTCGATGAGCAGTTCTTC.

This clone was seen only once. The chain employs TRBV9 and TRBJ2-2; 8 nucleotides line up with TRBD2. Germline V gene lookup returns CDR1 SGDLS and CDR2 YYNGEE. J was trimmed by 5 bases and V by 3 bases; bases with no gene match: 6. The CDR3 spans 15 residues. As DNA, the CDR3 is TGTGCCAGCAGCGCGTCGGGAGGGCGAACCGGGGAGCTGTTTTTT. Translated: CASSASGGRTGELFF.

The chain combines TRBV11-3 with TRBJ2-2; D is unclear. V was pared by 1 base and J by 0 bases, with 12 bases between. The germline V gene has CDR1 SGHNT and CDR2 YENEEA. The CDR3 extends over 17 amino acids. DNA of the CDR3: TGTGCCAGCAGCTTAGGACTCGGCAGTTCGAACACCGGGGAGCTGTTTTTT. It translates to CASSLGLGSSNTGELFF. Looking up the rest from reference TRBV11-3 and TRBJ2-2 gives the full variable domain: EAGVVQSPRYKIIEKKQPVAFWCNPISGHNTLYWYLQNLGQGPELLIRYENEEAVDDSQLPKDRFSAERLKGVDSTLKIQPAELGDSAVYLCASSLGLGSSNTGELFFGEGSRLTVL.

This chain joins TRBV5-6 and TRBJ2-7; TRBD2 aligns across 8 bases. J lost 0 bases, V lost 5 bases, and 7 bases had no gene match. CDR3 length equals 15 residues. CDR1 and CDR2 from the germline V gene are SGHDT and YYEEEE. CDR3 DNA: TGTGCCAGCAGTTACGTGCGGGGGGACTCCTACGAGCAGTACTTC. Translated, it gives CASSYVRGDSYEQYF. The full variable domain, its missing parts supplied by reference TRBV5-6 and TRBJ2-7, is DAGVTQSPTHLIKTRGQQVTLRCSPKSGHDTVSWYQQALGQGPQFIFQYYEEEERQRGNFPDRFSGHQFPNYSSELNVNALLLGDSALYLCASSYVRGDSYEQYFGPGTRLTVT.

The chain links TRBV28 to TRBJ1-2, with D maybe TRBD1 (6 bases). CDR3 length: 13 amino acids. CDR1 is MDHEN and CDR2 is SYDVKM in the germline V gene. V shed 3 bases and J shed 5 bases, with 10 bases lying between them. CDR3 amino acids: CASSFDRSYGYTF. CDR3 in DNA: TGTGCCAGCAGTTTTGACAGGAGTTATGGCTACACCTTC.

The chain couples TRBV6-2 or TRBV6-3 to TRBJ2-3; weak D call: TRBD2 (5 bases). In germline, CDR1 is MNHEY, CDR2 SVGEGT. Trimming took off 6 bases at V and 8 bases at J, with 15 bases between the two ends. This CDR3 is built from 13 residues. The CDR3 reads CASSPGPGSTQYF. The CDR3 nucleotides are TGTGCCAGCAGCCCAGGACCGGGGAGTACGCAGTATTTT.

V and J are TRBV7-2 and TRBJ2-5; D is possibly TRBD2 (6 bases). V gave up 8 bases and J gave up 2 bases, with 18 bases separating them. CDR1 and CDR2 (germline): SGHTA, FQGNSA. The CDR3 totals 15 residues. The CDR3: CASGGAGIIQETQYF. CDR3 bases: TGTGCCAGCGGAGGGGCAGGGATAATACAAGAGACCCAGTACTTC.

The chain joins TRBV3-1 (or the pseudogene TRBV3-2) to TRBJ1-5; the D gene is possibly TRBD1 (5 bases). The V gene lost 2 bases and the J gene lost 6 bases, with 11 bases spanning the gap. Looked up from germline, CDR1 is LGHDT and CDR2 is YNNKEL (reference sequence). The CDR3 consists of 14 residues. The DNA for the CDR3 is TGTGCCAGCAGCCAACAGGGAGGAGGTCAGCCCCAGCATTTT. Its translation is CASSQQGGGQPQHF.

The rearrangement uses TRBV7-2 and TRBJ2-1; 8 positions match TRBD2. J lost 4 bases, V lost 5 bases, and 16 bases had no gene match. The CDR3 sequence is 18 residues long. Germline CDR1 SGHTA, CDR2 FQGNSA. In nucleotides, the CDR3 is TGTGCCAGCAGCGCAAGGGGCTCGAGCGGGAGAATATACAATGAGCAGTTCTTC. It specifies CASSARGSSGRIYNEQFF.

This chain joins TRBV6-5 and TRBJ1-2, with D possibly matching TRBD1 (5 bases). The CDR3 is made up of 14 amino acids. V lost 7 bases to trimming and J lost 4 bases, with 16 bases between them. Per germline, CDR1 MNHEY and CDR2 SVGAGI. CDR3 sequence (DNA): TGTGCCAGCAAAATCAACGACAGATTCTATGGCTACACCTTC. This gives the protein CASKINDRFYGYTF.

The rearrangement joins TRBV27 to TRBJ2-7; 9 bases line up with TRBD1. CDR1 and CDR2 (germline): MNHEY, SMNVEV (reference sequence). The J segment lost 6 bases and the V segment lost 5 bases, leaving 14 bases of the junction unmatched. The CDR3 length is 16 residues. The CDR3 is CASSTGTGLLLGEQYF. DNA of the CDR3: TGTGCCAGCAGTACCGGGACAGGGCTCCTGCTAGGCGAGCAGTACTTC.

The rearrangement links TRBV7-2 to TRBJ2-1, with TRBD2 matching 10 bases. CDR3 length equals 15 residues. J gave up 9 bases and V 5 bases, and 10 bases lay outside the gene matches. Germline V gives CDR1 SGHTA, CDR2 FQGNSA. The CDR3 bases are TGTGCCAGCAGCCACCCTAGCGGGAGTGGGGGTGAGCAGTTCTTC. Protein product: CASSHPSGSGGEQFF.

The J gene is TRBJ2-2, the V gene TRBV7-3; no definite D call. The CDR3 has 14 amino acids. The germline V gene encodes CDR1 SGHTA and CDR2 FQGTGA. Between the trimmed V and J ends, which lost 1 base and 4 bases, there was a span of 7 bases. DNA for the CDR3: TGTGCCAGCAGCTTAATGTCGGGCACCGGGGAGCTGTTTTTT. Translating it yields CASSLMSGTGELFF. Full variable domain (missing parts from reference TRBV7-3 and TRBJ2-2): GAGVSQTPSNKVTEKGKYVELRCDPISGHTALYWYRQSLGQGPEFLIYFQGTGAADDSGLPNDRFFAVRPEGSVSTLKIQRTERGDSAVYLCASSLMSGTGELFFGEGSRLTVL.